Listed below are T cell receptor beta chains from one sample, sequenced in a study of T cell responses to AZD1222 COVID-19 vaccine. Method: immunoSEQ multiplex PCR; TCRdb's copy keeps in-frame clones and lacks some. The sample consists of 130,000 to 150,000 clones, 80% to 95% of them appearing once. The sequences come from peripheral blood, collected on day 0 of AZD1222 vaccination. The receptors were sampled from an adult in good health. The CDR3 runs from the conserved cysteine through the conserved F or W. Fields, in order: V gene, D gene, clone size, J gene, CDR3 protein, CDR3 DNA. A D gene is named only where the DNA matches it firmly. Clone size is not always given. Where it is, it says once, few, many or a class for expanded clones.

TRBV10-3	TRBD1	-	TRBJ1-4	CAVRDRGNEKLFF	TGTGCCGTCCGGGACAGGGGTAATGAAAAACTGTTTTTT
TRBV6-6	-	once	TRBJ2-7	CASRQQLSQGAYEQYF	TGTGCCAGCAGACAGCAGCTGTCTCAGGGCGCCTACGAGCAGTACTTC
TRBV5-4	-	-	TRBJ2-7	CASSGRGGADEQYF	TGTGCCAGCAGCGGACGAGGGGGGGCCGACGAGCAGTACTTC
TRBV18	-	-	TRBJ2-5	CASSPPGSGTQYF	TGTGCCAGCTCACCACCGGGGTCTGGAACCCAGTACTTC
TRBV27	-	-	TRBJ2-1	CASTPSPLSEQFF	TGTGCCAGCACCCCGTCCCCCTTGAGTGAGCAGTTCTTC
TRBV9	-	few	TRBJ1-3	CASHPGMNSGNTIYF	TGTGCCAGTCATCCCGGGATGAACTCTGGAAACACCATATATTTT
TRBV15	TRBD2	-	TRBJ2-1	CATSRTIGTSGSYEQFF	TGTGCCACCAGCAGAACTATCGGGACTAGCGGGAGTTATGAGCAGTTCTTC
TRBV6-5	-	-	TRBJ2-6	CASGGRLAGANVLTF	TGTGCCAGCGGGGGACGCTTGGCTGGGGCCAACGTCCTGACTTTC
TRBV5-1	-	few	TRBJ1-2	CASSATLNYGYTF	TGCGCCAGCAGCGCTACACTTAACTATGGCTACACCTTC
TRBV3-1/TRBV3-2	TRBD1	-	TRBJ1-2	CASSLPGTGFYGYTF	TGTGCCAGCAGCCTACCCGGGACAGGGTTCTATGGCTACACCTTC
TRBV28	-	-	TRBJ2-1	CASSPPAMGQFF	TGTGCCAGCAGTCCGCCTGCGATGGGGCAGTTCTTC
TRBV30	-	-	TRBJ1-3	CAWSVRQGTGNTIYF	TGTGCCTGGAGTGTTCGGCAGGGTACAGGAAACACCATATATTTT
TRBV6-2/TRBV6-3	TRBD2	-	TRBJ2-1	CASSDPSGRAWEQFF	TGTGCCAGCAGCGATCCTAGCGGGAGGGCCTGGGAGCAGTTCTTC
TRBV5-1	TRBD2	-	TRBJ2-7	CASSLGTSGYEQYF	TGCGCCAGCAGCTTAGGGACTAGCGGCTACGAGCAGTACTTC
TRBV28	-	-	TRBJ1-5	CASSSSGPVRNQPQHF	TGTGCCAGCAGTTCGTCTGGACCGGTAAGGAATCAGCCCCAGCATTTT
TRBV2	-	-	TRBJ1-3	CASSEDISSTNTIYF	TGTGCCAGCAGTGAAGACATTAGTTCCACAAACACCATATATTTT
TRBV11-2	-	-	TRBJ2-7	CASSLERDGSEQYF	TGTGCCAGCAGCTTAGAGAGGGACGGCAGCGAGCAGTACTTC
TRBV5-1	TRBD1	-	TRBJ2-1	CASSLEGTGSNEQFF	TGCGCCAGCAGCTTGGAAGGGACAGGAAGTAATGAGCAGTTCTTC
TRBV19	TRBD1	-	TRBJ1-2	CASSALRGQGGHGYTF	TGTGCCAGTAGTGCACTCAGGGGGCAGGGAGGACATGGCTACACCTTC
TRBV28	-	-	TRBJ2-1	CASSLEFVSTVGYNEQFF	TGTGCCAGCAGTTTAGAATTCGTCTCAACAGTGGGGTACAATGAGCAGTTCTTC
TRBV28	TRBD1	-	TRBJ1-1	CASSLPGQRAFF	TGTGCCAGCAGCCTACCGGGACAGAGAGCTTTCTTT
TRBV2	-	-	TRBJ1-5	CASRRDSNQPQHF	TGTGCCAGCAGGAGGGACAGCAATCAGCCCCAGCATTTT